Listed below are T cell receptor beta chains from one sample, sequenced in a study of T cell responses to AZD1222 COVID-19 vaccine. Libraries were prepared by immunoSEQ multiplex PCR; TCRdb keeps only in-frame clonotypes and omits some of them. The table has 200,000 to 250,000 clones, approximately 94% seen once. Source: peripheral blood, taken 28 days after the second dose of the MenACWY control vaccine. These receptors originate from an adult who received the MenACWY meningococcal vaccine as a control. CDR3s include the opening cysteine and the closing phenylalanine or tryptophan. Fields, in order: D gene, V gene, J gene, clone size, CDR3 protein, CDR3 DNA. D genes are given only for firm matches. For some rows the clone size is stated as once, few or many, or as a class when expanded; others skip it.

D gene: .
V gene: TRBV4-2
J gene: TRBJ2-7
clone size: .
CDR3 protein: CASSQDKFTTGNSYEQYF
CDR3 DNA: TGTGCCAGCAGCCAAGATAAGTTTACGACAGGCAATTCCTACGAGCAGTACTTC

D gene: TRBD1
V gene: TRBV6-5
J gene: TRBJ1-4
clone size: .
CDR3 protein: CASNSMTGVGEKLFF
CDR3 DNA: TGTGCCAGCAACTCAATGACAGGGGTCGGGGAAAAACTGTTTTTT

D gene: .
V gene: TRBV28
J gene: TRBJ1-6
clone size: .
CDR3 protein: CASSQGNSPLHF
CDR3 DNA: TGTGCCAGCAGCCAGGGTAACTCACCCCTCCACTTT

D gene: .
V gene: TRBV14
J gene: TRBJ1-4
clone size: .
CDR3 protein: CASSPRTVLNEKLFF
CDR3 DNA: TGTGCCAGCAGCCCCCGGACGGTTTTGAATGAAAAACTGTTTTTT

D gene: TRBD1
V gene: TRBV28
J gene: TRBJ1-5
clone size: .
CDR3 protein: CASSSTGGYQPQHF
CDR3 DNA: TGTGCCAGCAGTTCGACAGGGGGCTATCAGCCCCAGCATTTT

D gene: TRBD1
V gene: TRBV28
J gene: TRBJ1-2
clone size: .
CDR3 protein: CASSIQGKHYGYTF
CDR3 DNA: TGTGCCAGCAGTATACAGGGGAAACACTATGGCTACACCTTC

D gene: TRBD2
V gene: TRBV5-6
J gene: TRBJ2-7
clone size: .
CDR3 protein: CASSFSGGRYEQYF
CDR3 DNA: TGTGCCAGCAGCTTTTCGGGCGGGAGATACGAGCAGTACTTC

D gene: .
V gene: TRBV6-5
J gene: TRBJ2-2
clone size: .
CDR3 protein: CASNPAIKNTGELFF
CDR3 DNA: TGTGCCAGCAATCCCGCTATAAAGAACACCGGGGAGCTGTTTTTT

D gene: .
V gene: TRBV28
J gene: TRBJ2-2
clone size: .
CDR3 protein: CASSLRQSGELFF
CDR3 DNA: TGTGCCAGCAGTCTCCGACAGAGCGGGGAGCTGTTTTTT

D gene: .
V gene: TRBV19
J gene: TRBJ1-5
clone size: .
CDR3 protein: CASSFLGPTGSNQPQHF
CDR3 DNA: TGTGCCAGTAGCTTCCTTGGCCCGACAGGAAGCAATCAGCCCCAGCATTTT

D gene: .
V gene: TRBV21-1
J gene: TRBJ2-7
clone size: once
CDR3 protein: CASSKGSRGEQYF
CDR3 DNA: TGTGCCAGCAGCAAAGGAAGTAGGGGAGAGCAGTACTTC

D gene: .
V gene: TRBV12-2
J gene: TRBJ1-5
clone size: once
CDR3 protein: CASRLGVVNQPQHF
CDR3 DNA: TGTGCAAGTCGCTTAGGGGTCGTCAATCAGCCCCAGCATTTT

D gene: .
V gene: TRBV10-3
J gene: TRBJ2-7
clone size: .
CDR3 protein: CAISRGNSYEQYF
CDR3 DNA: TGTGCCATCAGTCGCGGGAACTCCTACGAGCAGTACTTC

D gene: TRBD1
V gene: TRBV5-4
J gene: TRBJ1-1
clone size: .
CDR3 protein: CASSTAGGMNTEAFF
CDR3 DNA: TGTGCCAGCAGTACCGCAGGGGGAATGAACACTGAAGCTTTCTTT

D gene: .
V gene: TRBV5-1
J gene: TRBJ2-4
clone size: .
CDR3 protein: CASSLGGYGKNIQYF
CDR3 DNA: TGCGCCAGCAGCTTGGGAGGGTACGGCAAAAACATTCAGTACTTC

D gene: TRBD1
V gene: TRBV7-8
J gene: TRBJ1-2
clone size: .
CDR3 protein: CASSLESLGGTDPNYGYTF
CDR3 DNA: TGTGCCAGCAGCTTAGAGTCCCTGGGTGGGACAGACCCTAACTATGGCTACACCTTC

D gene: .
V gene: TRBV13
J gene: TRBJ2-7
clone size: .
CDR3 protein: CASSLRQGVLTYEQYF
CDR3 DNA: TGTGCCAGCAGCTTAAGGCAGGGAGTCTTAACCTACGAGCAGTACTTC

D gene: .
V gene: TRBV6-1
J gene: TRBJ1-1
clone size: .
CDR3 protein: CASSETFNTEAFF
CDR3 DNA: TGTGCCAGCAGTGAAACCTTCAACACTGAAGCTTTCTTT

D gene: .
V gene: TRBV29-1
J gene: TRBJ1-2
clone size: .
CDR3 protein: CSVELSEGLGGYTF
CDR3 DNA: TGCAGCGTTGAGCTGAGTGAGGGGTTGGGTGGCTACACCTTC

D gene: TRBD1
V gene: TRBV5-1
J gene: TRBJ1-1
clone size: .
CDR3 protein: CASSLDGWDSGVTEAFF
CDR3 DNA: TGCGCCAGCAGCTTGGACGGCTGGGACAGCGGAGTCACTGAAGCTTTCTTT

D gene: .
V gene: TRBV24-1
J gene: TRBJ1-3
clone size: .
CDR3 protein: CATSDQGNTIYF
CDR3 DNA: TGTGCCACCAGTGATCAGGGGAACACCATATATTTT

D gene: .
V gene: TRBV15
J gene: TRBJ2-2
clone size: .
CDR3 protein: CATSRETSRYNTGELFF
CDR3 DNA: TGTGCCACCAGCAGAGAAACTTCTAGGTATAACACCGGGGAGCTGTTTTTT

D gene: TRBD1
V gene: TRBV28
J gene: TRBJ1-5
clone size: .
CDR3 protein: CASSLGGGGQPQHF
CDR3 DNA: TGTGCCAGCAGTTTGGGAGGGGGCGGGCAGCCCCAGCATTTT

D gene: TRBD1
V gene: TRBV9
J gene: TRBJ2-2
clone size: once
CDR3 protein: CASSGRQGVGELFF
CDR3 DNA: TGTGCCAGCAGCGGTCGACAGGGGGTAGGGGAGCTGTTTTTT

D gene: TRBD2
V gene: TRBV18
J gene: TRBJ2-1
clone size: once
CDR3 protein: CASSSLAGVYNEQFF
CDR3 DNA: TGTGCCAGCTCATCCTTAGCGGGAGTATACAATGAGCAGTTCTTC

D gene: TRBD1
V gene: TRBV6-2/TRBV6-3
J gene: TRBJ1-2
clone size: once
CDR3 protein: CASSSNDRGPYGYTF
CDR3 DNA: TGTGCCAGCAGTTCCAACGACAGGGGGCCCTATGGCTACACCTTC

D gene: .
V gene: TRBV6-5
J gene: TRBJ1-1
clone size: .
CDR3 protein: CASSYGSLVNTEAFF
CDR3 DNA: TGTGCCAGCAGTTACGGTTCTTTGGTGAACACTGAAGCTTTCTTT

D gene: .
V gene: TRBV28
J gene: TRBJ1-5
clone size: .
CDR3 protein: CASSSGPLSNQPQHF
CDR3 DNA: TGTGCCAGCAGTTCGGGACCCCTGAGCAATCAGCCCCAGCATTTT

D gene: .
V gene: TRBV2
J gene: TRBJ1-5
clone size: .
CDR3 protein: CASSPRGGNQPQHF
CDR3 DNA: TGTGCCAGCAGCCCCCGGGGCGGCAATCAGCCCCAGCATTTT

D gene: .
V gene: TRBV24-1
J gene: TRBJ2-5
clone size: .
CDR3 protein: CATSDLTKDGTYQETQYF
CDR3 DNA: TGTGCCACCAGTGATCTGACCAAGGACGGAACGTACCAAGAGACCCAGTACTTC

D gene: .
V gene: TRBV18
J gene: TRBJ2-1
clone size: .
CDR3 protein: CASSPDRSYNEQFF
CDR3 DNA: TGTGCCAGCTCACCGGACAGATCCTACAATGAGCAGTTCTTC

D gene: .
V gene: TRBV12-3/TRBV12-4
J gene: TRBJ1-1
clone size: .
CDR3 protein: CASTIWGVTEAFF
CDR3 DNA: TGTGCCAGCACCATATGGGGGGTCACTGAAGCTTTCTTT

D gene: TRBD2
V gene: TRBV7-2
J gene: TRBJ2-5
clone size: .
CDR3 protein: CASSLRLAFEETQYF
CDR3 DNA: TGTGCCAGCAGCTTAAGACTAGCGTTCGAAGAGACCCAGTACTTC

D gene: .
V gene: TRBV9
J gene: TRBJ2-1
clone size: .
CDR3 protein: CASSVSSLLDPGSYNEQFF
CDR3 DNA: TGTGCCAGCAGCGTATCGTCTTTACTGGATCCGGGGTCCTACAATGAGCAGTTCTTC

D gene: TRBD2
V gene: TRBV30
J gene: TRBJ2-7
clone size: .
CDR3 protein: CAWSVLAQSYEQYF
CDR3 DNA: TGTGCCTGGAGTGTACTAGCGCAGTCCTACGAGCAGTACTTC

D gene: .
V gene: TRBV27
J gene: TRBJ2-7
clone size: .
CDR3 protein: CASSPGHVNEQYF
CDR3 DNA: TGTGCCAGCAGCCCGGGACACGTTAACGAGCAGTACTTC

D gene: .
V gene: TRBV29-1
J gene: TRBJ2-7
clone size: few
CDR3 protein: CSVEEAYEQYF
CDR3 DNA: TGCAGCGTTGAAGAGGCGTACGAGCAGTACTTC

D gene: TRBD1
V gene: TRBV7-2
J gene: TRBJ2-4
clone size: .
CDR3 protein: CASSLGQGENIQYF
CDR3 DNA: TGTGCCAGCAGCTTAGGACAGGGAGAAAACATTCAGTACTTC

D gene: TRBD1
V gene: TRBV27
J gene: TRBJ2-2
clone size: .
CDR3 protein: CASSNDRGNTGELFF
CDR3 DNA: TGTGCCAGCAGTAACGACAGGGGAAACACCGGGGAGCTGTTTTTT

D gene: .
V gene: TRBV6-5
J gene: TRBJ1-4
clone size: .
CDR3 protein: CASSIATADEKLFF
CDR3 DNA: TGTGCCAGCAGTATCGCAACAGCAGATGAAAAACTGTTTTTT

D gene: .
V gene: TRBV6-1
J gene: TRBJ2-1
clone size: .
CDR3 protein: CASSEWDSTRNEQFF
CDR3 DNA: TGTGCCAGCAGTGAATGGGATAGTACAAGGAATGAGCAGTTCTTC

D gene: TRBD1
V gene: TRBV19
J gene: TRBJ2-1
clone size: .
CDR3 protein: CASSYDRGFYNEQFF
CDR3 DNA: TGTGCCAGTAGTTATGACAGGGGGTTCTACAATGAGCAGTTCTTC

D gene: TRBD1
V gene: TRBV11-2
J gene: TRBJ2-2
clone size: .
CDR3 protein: CASSPRTGWTGELFF
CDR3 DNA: TGTGCCAGCAGCCCCCGGACAGGGTGGACCGGGGAGCTGTTTTTT

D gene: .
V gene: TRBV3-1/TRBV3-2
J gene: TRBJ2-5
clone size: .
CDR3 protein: CASSQDGQTGETQYF
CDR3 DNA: TGTGCCAGCAGCCAAGACGGCCAAACGGGGGAGACCCAGTACTTC

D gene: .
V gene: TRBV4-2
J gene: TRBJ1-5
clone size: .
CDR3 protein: CASSQDPAYQPQHF
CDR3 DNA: TGTGCCAGCAGCCAAGATCCAGCCTATCAGCCCCAGCATTTT

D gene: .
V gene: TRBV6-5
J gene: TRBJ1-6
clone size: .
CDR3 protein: CASSPRHSNSPLHF
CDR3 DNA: TGTGCCAGCAGCCCCCGGCACAGTAATTCACCCCTCCACTTT

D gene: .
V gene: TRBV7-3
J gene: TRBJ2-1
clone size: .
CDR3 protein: CASSLRQASSYNEQFF
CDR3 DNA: TGTGCCAGCAGCTTGAGACAGGCCAGCTCCTACAATGAGCAGTTCTTC

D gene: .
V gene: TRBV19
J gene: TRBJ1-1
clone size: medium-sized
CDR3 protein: CASSIPYPAGVADTEAFF
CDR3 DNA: TGTGCCAGTAGTATCCCGTATCCCGCAGGGGTGGCGGACACTGAAGCTTTCTTT

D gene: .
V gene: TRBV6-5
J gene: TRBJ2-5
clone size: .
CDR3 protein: CASSSTVRKETQYF
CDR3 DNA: TGTGCCAGCAGTTCGACAGTCAGGAAAGAGACCCAGTACTTC

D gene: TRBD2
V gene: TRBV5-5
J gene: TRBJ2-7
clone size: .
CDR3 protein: CASSLAGEGIEQYF
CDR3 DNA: TGTGCCAGCAGCTTGGCCGGGGAGGGGATCGAGCAGTACTTC

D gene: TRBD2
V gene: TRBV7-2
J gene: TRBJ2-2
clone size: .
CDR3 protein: CASRKPGLAGGNTGELFF
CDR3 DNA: TGTGCCAGCAGGAAACCGGGACTAGCGGGAGGGAACACCGGGGAGCTGTTTTTT

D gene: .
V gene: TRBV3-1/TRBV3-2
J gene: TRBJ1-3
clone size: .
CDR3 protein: CASSKGGRQFSGNTIYF
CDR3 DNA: TGTGCCAGCAGCAAAGGAGGTCGACAGTTCTCTGGAAACACCATATATTTT

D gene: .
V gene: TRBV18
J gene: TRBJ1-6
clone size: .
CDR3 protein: CASSPGESANSPLHF
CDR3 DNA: TGTGCCAGCTCACCCGGGGAGTCGGCGAATTCACCCCTCCACTTT

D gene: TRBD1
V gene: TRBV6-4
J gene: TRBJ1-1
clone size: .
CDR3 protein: CASEGQHNTEAFF
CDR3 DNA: TGTGCCAGCGAGGGACAGCACAACACTGAAGCTTTCTTT

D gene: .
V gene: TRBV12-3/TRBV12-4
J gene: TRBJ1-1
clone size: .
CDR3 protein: CASSLGDVAEAFF
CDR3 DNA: TGTGCCAGCAGTTTGGGGGATGTCGCTGAAGCTTTCTTT